A single T cell receptor beta chain is shown here with its context. Its antigen is unknown. The CDR3 is 13 amino acids. Germline lookup yields CDR1 SQVTM and CDR2 ANQGSEA. Trimming left V 7 bases short and J 2 bases short, with 15 bases between. The protocol was immunoSEQ multiplex PCR, while the TCRdb copy is restricted to in-frame clones and leaves out a portion. The data contain more than 3,500 clones, about 81% of them singletons. This sample was included in a study of STAT3 mutations in large granular lymphocyte leukemia. Study-wide background: Immunosuppressive therapy was given to more than half of T-LGLL patients. Points from the study as a whole: Differing intervals and regimens complicate linking therapy response to clone burden. Every T-LGLL patient had at least one immunodominant TCRbeta clonotype.

The sequenced material came from peripheral blood mononuclear cells. This receptor was taken from a boy aged 5-17 years with T-cell large granular lymphocyte leukemia. Some clones in this sample may be carry-over from other donors' samples. This sequence joins TRBV29-1 and TRBJ2-7; tentative D call: TRBD1 (6 bases). Written as DNA, the CDR3 is TGCAGCGCCGAACAGGGTGGGACCTACGAGCAGTACTTC. Translation gives CSAEQGGTYEQYF.